This T cell receptor (beta chain) was identified in a study of resident and recirculating memory T cells in vitiligo. The CDR3 totals 13 residues. The ends were cut back, 8 bases at V and 5 bases at J, with 13 bases in the middle. Germline CDR1 SGHNT, CDR2 YENEEA. The method was immunoSEQ multiplex PCR; TCRdb's version includes in-frame clones alone and lacks a portion of them. Here the sample spans more than 35,000 clones, approximately 91% being singletons. The V call is TRBV11-3, the J call TRBJ2-1, with a possible D match to TRBD2 (7 bases). Material for sequencing was blood. The TCR originated in a male donor with vitiligo. CDR3: CASGGGADNEQFF. The CDR3, as DNA: TGTGCCAGCGGGGGGGGCGCCGACAATGAGCAGTTCTTC.